This T cell receptor (beta chain) was profiled in a study of cytomegalovirus exposure and HLA in healthy donors. As for the study in general: Earlier work reported 90 million to 120 million unique TCR beta sequences from about 170 million T cells. Study-level results: As a later analysis showed, several of the most significant clusters appeared to be linked to common viral pathogens. A missense DCLRE1C variant was associated with V- and J-gene trimming of TCR beta chains in a later analysis, and an independent cohort replicated the association.

This clone appeared a few times. Antigen: not known. CDR1 is SNHLY and CDR2 is FYNNEI in the germline V gene. Trimming removed 3 bases from V and 4 bases from J, with 9 bases in between. The CDR3 consists of 14 residues. It was with 60 Vbeta and 13 Jbeta primers that the PCR ran. The table came from immunoSEQ multiplex PCR; TCRdb's copy has only in-frame clones and leaves some out. The top ten clones hold 2.3% of a sample with 150,000 to 200,000 clones, 75% to 90% of them seen once. The sequencing input was PBMCs. This clonotype originated in a male donor in good health and CMV-seronegative. The chain recombines TRBV2 with TRBJ2-2, with D possibly being TRBD2 (5 bases). CDR3 in amino acids: CASSEVRGTGELFF. DNA of the CDR3: TGTGCCAGCAGTGAGGTCCGGGGCACCGGGGAGCTGTTTTTT. The full variable domain, rest sourced from reference TRBV2 and TRBJ2-2, is EPEVTQTPSHQVTQMGQEVILRCVPISNHLYFYWYRQILGQKVEFLVSFYNNEISEKSEIFDDQFSVERPDGSNFTLKIRSTKLEDSAMYFCASSEVRGTGELFFGEGSRLTVL.